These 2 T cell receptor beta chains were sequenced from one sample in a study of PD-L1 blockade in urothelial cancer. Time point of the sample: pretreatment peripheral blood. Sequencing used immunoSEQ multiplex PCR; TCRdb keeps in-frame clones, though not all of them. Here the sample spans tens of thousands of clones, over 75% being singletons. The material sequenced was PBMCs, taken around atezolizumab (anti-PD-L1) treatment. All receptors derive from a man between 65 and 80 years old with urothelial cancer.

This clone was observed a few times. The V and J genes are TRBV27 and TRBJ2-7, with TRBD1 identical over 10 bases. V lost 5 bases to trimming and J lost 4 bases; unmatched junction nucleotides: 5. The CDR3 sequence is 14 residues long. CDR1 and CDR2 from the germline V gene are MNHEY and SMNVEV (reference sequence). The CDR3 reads CASSPDRGLYEQYF. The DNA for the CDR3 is TGTGCCAGCAGTCCAGACAGGGGGCTTTACGAGCAGTACTTC.

As DNA, the CDR3 is TGTGCCAGCAGCCTCCTAGCAGGTCAGCCCCAGCATTTT. Its protein is CASSLLAGQPQHF. The chain combines TRBV7-8 with TRBJ1-5; D not certain. Germline V gene lookup returns CDR1 SGHVS and CDR2 FQNEAQ. The CDR3 consists of 13 residues. V lost 5 bases, J lost 6 bases, and 11 bases lay in between.